These 30 T cell receptor beta chains originate from one sample sequenced in a study of T-cell memory formation after mild COVID-19. TCRdb ran MiXCR on the 5' RACE reads and lists one entry per CDR3 protein. Altogether under 400,000 distinct CDR3 sequences are present, 28% being singletons, with the ten largest covering less than 15%. Material: PBMCs or a T cell subset sorted from them (not recorded which). Receptors were obtained from an adult woman who had mild COVID-19 (a few samples of this study predate the infection). Cell type and time point are not known.

Concerning this clonotype: The germline gene is not matched at one end of the junction; a read error may be the cause. The V gene is TRBV5-4, the J gene TRBJ2-1; 9 bases fit TRBD1. Germline assignment: CDR1 SGHNT and CDR2 YYREEE (reference sequence). The CDR3 sequence is 18 residues long. The CDR3 reads CASSLNGRGQGSSNEQFF. CDR3 nucleotide sequence: TGTGCCAGCAGCTTGAACGGTCGCGGACAGGGGTCCTCCAATGAGCAGTTCTTC.

The rearrangement uses TRBV2 and TRBJ2-1; 7 positions agree with TRBD1. Unmatched junction bases numbered 5, after V lost 5 bases and J lost 7 bases. The CDR3 extends over 13 amino acids. CDR1 and CDR2 (germline): SNHLY, FYNNEI. This CDR3 is CASSRQGRNEQFF. CDR3 in DNA: TGTGCCAGCAGTAGACAGGGTAGAAATGAGCAGTTCTTC.

This clonotype was observed a handful of times. The chain couples TRBV6-4 to TRBJ1-1; D is unclear. Germline CDR1 and CDR2: MRHNA and SNTAGT. The CDR3 runs to 16 residues. V was cut by 2 bases and J by 4 bases, with 17 bases left in between. CDR3 sequence reads: CASSDPRVYPVTEAFF. In DNA form, the CDR3 reads TGTGCCAGCAGTGACCCTAGGGTGTACCCCGTCACTGAAGCTTTCTTT.

The chain combines TRBV24-1 with TRBJ2-3; 8 bases are shared with TRBD1. This CDR3 contains 14 residues. V shed 9 bases, J shed 0 bases, and the junction held 4 bases outside the gene matches. Germline V gene lookup returns CDR1 KGHDR and CDR2 SFDVKD. In nucleotides, the CDR3 is TGTGCCACCCGGGGACAGGTCAGCACAGATACGCAGTATTTT. Its translation: CATRGQVSTDTQYF.

The DNA of the CDR3 is TGTGCCAGCAGTGTACCAGGGGGCAACTATGGCTACACCTTC. Protein: CASSVPGGNYGYTF. The chain is built from TRBV2 and TRBJ1-2; 8 nucleotides line up with TRBD1. The junction had 3 bases not matched to a gene; V was cut back by 4 bases and J by 2 bases. The V gene's germline CDR1 is SNHLY and CDR2 FYNNEI. The CDR3 totals 14 residues.

This clonotype was detected a few times. V gene TRBV5-1 combines with J gene TRBJ2-7; no clear D gene. The ends were cut back, 5 bases at V and 0 bases at J, with 12 bases in the middle. The length of the CDR3 is 14 residues. Germline V gene sequence: CDR1 SGHRS, CDR2 YFSETQ. The CDR3 loop reads CASRPKGSSYEQYF. The CDR3 DNA sequence: TGCGCCAGCAGGCCAAAGGGTTCCTCCTACGAGCAGTACTTC.

In its sample, this clonotype was seen a few times. The rearrangement joins TRBV4-1 to TRBJ2-1; no clear D gene. V was clipped by 0 bases and J by 5 bases, with 20 bases between them. This CDR3 contains 18 residues. The germline gives CDR1 MGHRA, CDR2 YSYEKL. This CDR3 reads CASSQEGFTIPPNNEQFF. CDR3 DNA sequence: TGCGCCAGCAGCCAAGAGGGATTTACTATACCTCCCAACAATGAGCAGTTCTTC.

The rearrangement uses TRBV12-3 or TRBV12-4 and TRBJ2-4; 7 bases line up with TRBD2. The V and J ends lost 5 bases and 0 bases, in that order; junction bases with no gene match: 4. The CDR3 is 15 residues long. This CDR3 reads CASSHGGLAKNIQYF. The CDR3 DNA reads as TGTGCCAGCAGTCACGGGGGGTTAGCCAAAAACATTCAGTACTTC.

This clonotype was found a few times. This chain links TRBV7-2 with TRBJ1-3; D unclear. Germline V gene data show CDR1 as SGHTA and CDR2 as FQGNSA. CDR3 length equals 17 residues. V shed 5 bases and J shed 0 bases, with 17 bases lying between them. The CDR3 region has the DNA TGTGCCAGCAGCCCAGTGGCGACACCTCTCTCTGGAAACACCATATATTTT. This sequence encodes CASSPVATPLSGNTIYF.

The J gene is TRBJ1-4, the V gene TRBV7-9; a possible D gene is TRBD1 (6 bases). The CDR3 is 15 residues long. CDR1 SEHNR and CDR2 FQNEAQ come from the germline V gene (reference sequence). The germline V and J ends were trimmed by 4 bases and 8 bases, with 17 bases remaining between them. CDR3 DNA: TGTGCCAGCAGCTCTCCAGGGCGGGGGGGCGAAAAACTGTTTTTT. It encodes CASSSPGRGGEKLFF.

The J gene is TRBJ2-7, the V gene TRBV5-1; TRBD2 agrees at 12 bases. The CDR3 runs to 17 residues. Germline loops: CDR1 SGHRS, CDR2 YFSETQ. V shed 0 bases, J shed 5 bases, and the junction held 9 bases outside the gene matches. DNA of the CDR3: TGCGCCAGCAGCTTGGGTCTCCTACTAGCGGGGGGACACGAGCAGTACTTC. Encoded protein: CASSLGLLLAGGHEQYF.

There are a few counts of this clonotype. The V and J genes are TRBV5-1 and TRBJ2-7; no clear D. V lost 0 bases and J 0 bases, leaving 10 bases between the germline ends. The CDR3 consists of 15 residues. CDR1 is SGHRS and CDR2 is YFSETQ in the germline V gene. CDR3 nucleotides: TGCGCCAGCAGCTTGGCCGGGCAGCGCTCCTACGAGCAGTACTTC. The encoded protein is CASSLAGQRSYEQYF. Complete variable domain (other parts from reference TRBV5-1 and TRBJ2-7): KAGVTQTPRYLIKTRGQQVTLSCSPISGHRSVSWYQQTPGQGLQFLFEYFSETQRNKGNFPGRFSGRQFSNSRSEMNVSTLELGDSALYLCASSLAGQRSYEQYFGPGTRLTVT.

The chain couples TRBV29-1 to TRBJ2-7, with a weak D call TRBD1 (5 bases). CDR1 is SQVTM and CDR2 is ANQGSEA in the germline V gene. V lost 3 bases and J 3 bases, leaving 9 bases between the germline ends. CDR3 size: 12 residues. The CDR3 DNA is TGCAGCGTTGAGAGTGACAGCTACGAGCAGTACTTC. It codes for CSVESDSYEQYF.

This clonotype was seen only a few times. The V and J genes are TRBV5-1 and TRBJ2-3; 7 bases map to TRBD2. The V gene's germline CDR1 is SGHRS and CDR2 YFSETQ. V shed 1 base, J shed 3 bases, and the junction held 2 bases outside the gene matches. The CDR3 runs 14 residues. This CDR3 reads CASSLWRGTDTQYF. The CDR3 DNA is TGCGCCAGCAGCTTGTGGCGGGGGACAGATACGCAGTATTTT.

This chain links TRBV7-2 with TRBJ2-7; 12 positions match TRBD1. The germline gives CDR1 SGHTA, CDR2 FQGNSA. This CDR3 has 14 amino acids. After removal of 4 bases from V and 2 bases from J, the junction contained 0 bases not matched to a gene. The CDR3 DNA reads TGTGCCAGCAGCTGGGACAGGGGGCCCTACGAGCAGTACTTC. This translates into CASSWDRGPYEQYF.

V is TRBV6-5 and J is TRBJ2-7; TRBD1 might be the D (5 bases). CDR1 is MNHEY, CDR2 SVGAGI, per germline. V was trimmed by 5 bases and J by 1 base, leaving 18 bases between them. CDR3 length: 16 residues. The DNA of the CDR3 is TGTGCCAGCAGTAGGGGCAGGGTTACCTTTTCCTACGAGCAGTACTTC. This translates into CASSRGRVTFSYEQYF.

The chain employs TRBV30 and TRBJ2-1; possible D gene TRBD1, 5 bases. This CDR3 has 13 residues. V lost 0 bases to trimming and J lost 7 bases, with 10 bases between them. Germline V lookup: CDR1 GTSNPN, CDR2 SVGIG (reference sequence). The CDR3 DNA sequence: TGTGCCTGGAGTGTTCAAGCAGGGAATGAGCAGTTCTTC. This encodes CAWSVQAGNEQFF. Supplemented by reference TRBV30 and TRBJ2-1, the full variable domain reads SQTIHQWPATLVQPVGSPLSLECTVEGTSNPNLYWYRQAAGRGLQLLFYSVGIGQISSEVPQNLSASRPQDRQFILSSKKLLLSDSGFYLCAWSVQAGNEQFFGPGTRLTVL.

The chain joins TRBV11-2 to TRBJ2-5; D remains unclear. Per germline, CDR1 SGHAT and CDR2 FQNNGV. The V gene lost 5 bases and the J gene lost 4 bases, with 14 bases spanning the gap. The CDR3 has 14 residues. This chain's CDR3 is CASSLLGWGETQYF. The CDR3 DNA reads as TGTGCCAGCAGCCTCCTTGGGTGGGGAGAGACCCAGTACTTC.

The chain links TRBV7-9 to TRBJ2-3; the D gene is possibly TRBD2 (6 bases). V lost 5 bases and J 1 base, leaving 19 bases between the germline ends. This CDR3 spans 17 amino acids. Germline loops: CDR1 SEHNR, CDR2 FQNEAQ (reference sequence). CDR3 DNA sequence: TGTGCCAGCAGCCCGGTAGTTGCGGGGACGGGCACAGATACGCAGTATTTT. Its protein product is CASSPVVAGTGTDTQYF.

A few counts support this clonotype. The chain combines TRBV5-1 with TRBJ2-3; maybe TRBD2 (6 bases). Trimming cost V 4 bases and J 0 bases, with 18 bases left between them. From germline, CDR1 is SGHRS and CDR2 YFSETQ. The CDR3 loop spans 17 amino acids. The CDR3 DNA reads TGCGCCAGCAGCCCCTCGTTGGGCGGGGCAAGCACAGATACGCAGTATTTT. It yields the protein CASSPSLGGASTDTQYF.

This clonotype showed up just a few times. This chain connects TRBV2 to TRBJ2-5; TRBD2 agrees at 9 bases. V was clipped by 6 bases and J by 5 bases; unmatched bases: 4. The CDR3 extends over 13 amino acids. Germline CDR1 and CDR2: SNHLY and FYNNEI. The CDR3 region has the DNA TGTGCCAGCAGGGGACTAGCATATGAGACCCAGTACTTC. It specifies CASRGLAYETQYF.

The gene calls are TRBV7-2 and TRBJ1-3, with unresolved D. V gave up 5 bases and J gave up 9 bases, with 20 bases separating them. The CDR3 sequence is 15 residues long. The V gene's germline CDR1 is SGHTA and CDR2 FQGNSA. The DNA for the CDR3 is TGTGCCAGCAGCCCCCGGGCGATAACCCCGGCCACCATATATTTT. It specifies CASSPRAITPATIYF.

The genes are TRBV9 and TRBJ2-1; D could derive from TRBD1 or TRBD2 (7 bases each). V lost 3 bases, J lost 7 bases, and 23 bases lay in between. The germline V gene has CDR1 SGDLS and CDR2 YYNGEE. The CDR3 has 17 residues. CDR3 nucleotides: TGTGCCAGCAGCGCGGATGAGCGGGACAGCCTTGGGAATGAGCAGTTCTTC. Encoded protein: CASSADERDSLGNEQFF. The full variable domain, rest sourced from reference TRBV9 and TRBJ2-1, is DSGVTQTPKHLITATGQRVTLRCSPRSGDLSVYWYQQSLDQGLQFLIQYYNGEERAKGNILERFSAQQFPDLHSELNLSSLELGDSALYFCASSADERDSLGNEQFFGPGTRLTVL.

This clonotype was observed at least ten times. The CDR3 region is CASSPHRTGPSTDTQYF. The CDR3 nucleotides read TGTGCCAGCAGCCCGCATCGGACAGGGCCAAGCACAGATACGCAGTATTTT. The gene calls are TRBV7-9 and TRBJ2-3, with 8 bases that match TRBD1. There are 17 residues in the CDR3. Unmatched junction bases numbered 10, after V lost 5 bases and J lost 0 bases. CDR1 is SEHNR, CDR2 FQNEAQ, per germline (reference sequence).

The chain joins TRBV28 to TRBJ2-5; D ambiguous. Germline CDR1 and CDR2: MDHEN and SYDVKM. Trimming removed 3 bases from V and 1 base from J, with 6 bases in between. There are 13 residues in the CDR3. CDR3 DNA: TGTGCCAGCAGTTTCAGCAGCCAAGAGACCCAGTACTTC. Encoded protein: CASSFSSQETQYF.

The V gene is TRBV9, the J gene TRBJ2-7; D call uncertain. Germline lookup yields CDR1 SGDLS and CDR2 YYNGEE. The CDR3 runs to 15 residues. V lost 0 bases and J lost 2, with 12 bases in between. CDR3 in DNA: TGTGCCAGCAGCGTAGGAACGGGCAGGACCTACGAGCAGTACTTC. The encoded protein is CASSVGTGRTYEQYF.

A remark on this clonotype: Its ends do not fully match the called genes, so a read error is possible. The rearrangement links TRBV11-3 to TRBJ2-2; tentative D call: TRBD1 (5 bases). In germline, CDR1 is SGHNT, CDR2 YENEEA. CDR3 length: 15 residues. The CDR3 loop is CASSPQGTKTGELFF. Here the CDR3 DNA reads TGTGCCAGCAGCCCCCAGGGTACGAAAACCGGGGAGCTGTTTTTT.

This clonotype was seen a few times. The V and J genes are TRBV5-1 and TRBJ2-7, with D hard to call. The V gene's germline CDR1 is SGHRS and CDR2 YFSETQ. With 0 bases removed from V and 2 bases from J, the gap between germline ends came to 6 bases. The CDR3 consists of 13 residues. CDR3 amino acids: CASSLGSAYEQYF. The CDR3 coding sequence is TGCGCCAGCAGCTTGGGAAGTGCCTACGAGCAGTACTTC.

The table lists this clonotype with a few counts. The chain combines TRBV5-5 with TRBJ1-1; D not certain. Trimming removed 3 bases from V and 0 bases from J, with 9 bases in between. CDR1 and CDR2 from the germline V gene are SGHKS and YYEKEE (reference sequence). The CDR3 runs to 14 residues. CDR3 nucleotide sequence: TGTGCCAGCAGCTGGGGTGGATTGAACACTGAAGCTTTCTTT. This sequence encodes CASSWGGLNTEAFF.

This clonotype has a handful of counts. The CDR3 DNA is TGTGCCATCAGTGAGGGGGGACTAGCGGGAGAGGAGTCCTACGAGCAGTACTTC. It codes for CAISEGGLAGEESYEQYF. The chain joins TRBV10-3 to TRBJ2-7; 14 nucleotides agree with TRBD2. V dropped 2 bases and J dropped 1; count of bases not matched to a gene: 7. CDR1 is ENHRY, CDR2 SYGVKD, per germline. The CDR3 consists of 18 residues.